One and the same sample provided the 11 T cell receptor beta chains below, sequenced in a study of STAT5B mutations in CD4+ large granular lymphocyte leukemia. Sequenced by immunoSEQ multiplex PCR; TCRdb stores in-frame clones only, minus some. The table records more than 4,000 clones, just under 80% of them present only once. The sample was PBMCs. Receptor source: a man between 65 and 80 years old with CD4+ T-cell large granular lymphocyte leukemia.

CDR3 sequence: CASSESGGSSGSAEQYF. The CDR3 bases are TGCGCCAGCAGTGAGTCGGGGGGGTCTAGCGGGAGTGCCGAGCAGTACTTC. The rearrangement links TRBV10-2 to TRBJ2-7; 10 bases are a match to TRBD2. The CDR3 is made up of 17 amino acids. The V gene end was trimmed by 0 bases and the J gene end by 6 bases; junction bases not matched to a gene: 11. Germline V gene data show CDR1 as WSHSY and CDR2 as SAAADI.

This clone was observed a few times. V is TRBV5-1 and J is TRBJ2-3, with D possibly matching TRBD1 (5 bases). Germline V gene lookup returns CDR1 SGHRS and CDR2 YFSETQ. The CDR3 has 16 amino acids. V lost 0 bases, J lost 0 bases, and 11 bases lay in between. Here the CDR3 reads CASSLAGQGSTDTQYF. The CDR3 DNA follows: TGCGCCAGCAGCTTGGCCGGGCAGGGAAGCACAGATACGCAGTATTTT.

The CDR3 reads CASSYGTVGTGELFF. Written as DNA, the CDR3 is TGTGCCAGCAGTTACGGGACAGTGGGGACCGGGGAGCTGTTTTTT. The chain employs TRBV6-6 and TRBJ2-2, with 7 bases lining up with TRBD1. Trimming cost V 2 bases and J 5 bases; bases outside gene matches: 5. Per germline, CDR1 MNHNY and CDR2 SVGAGI (reference sequence). This CDR3 has 15 residues.

This chain links TRBV21-1 with TRBJ2-7; the table gives TRBD2 as D, unverified against the DNA. TRBV21-1 has pseudogene status. The CDR3 is 19 amino acids. This CDR3 reads CASSKAVDREASGSHEQYV. The CDR3 DNA follows: TGTGCCAGCAGCAAAGCAGTGGACAGGGAGGCTAGCGGGAGCCACGAGCAGTACGTC.

The chain recombines TRBV28 with TRBJ1-5; 9 bases fit TRBD1. Germline V gene data show CDR1 as MDHEN and CDR2 as SYDVKM. V dropped 1 base and J dropped 3; count of bases not matched to a gene: 4. The CDR3 runs to 16 residues. CDR3 protein: CASSLSQGATNQPQHF. As DNA, the CDR3 is TGTGCCAGCAGTTTATCACAGGGGGCTACCAATCAGCCCCAGCATTTT. Combining the CDR3 with reference TRBV28 and TRBJ1-5 gives the whole variable domain DVKVTQSSRYLVKRTGEKVFLECVQDMDHENMFWYRQDPGLGLRLIYFSYDVKMKEKGDIPEGYSVSREKKERFSLILESASTNQTSMYLCASSLSQGATNQPQHFGDGTRLSIL.

The chain links TRBV25-1 to TRBJ2-5; a weak D match, TRBD2 (6 bases). The V end lost 5 bases, the J end lost 1 base, and 8 bases lay between the germline ends. Germline V gives CDR1 MGHDK, CDR2 SYGVNS. CDR3 length: 13 amino acids. The CDR3 DNA is TGTGCCAGCAGTAAAGCGGGCCAAGAGACCCAGTACTTC. It encodes CASSKAGQETQYF.

Here the CDR3 DNA reads TGTGCCAGCAGCCCCTCGACTAGCGGGAGGTTTTACGAGCAGTACGTC. It codes for CASSPSTSGRFYEQYV. The J gene is TRBJ2-7, the V gene TRBV7-9; TRBD2 agrees at 13 bases. CDR1 is SEHNR and CDR2 is FQNEAQ in the germline V gene (reference sequence). The ends lost 5 bases at V and 4 bases at J; junction bases unmatched: 8. This CDR3 region has 16 residues.

This chain connects TRBV5-4 to TRBJ2-5; 7 bases fit TRBD1. The V gene's germline CDR1 is SGHNT and CDR2 YYREEE (reference sequence). CDR3 length: 15 amino acids. V was pared by 4 bases and J by 6 bases, with 12 bases of the junction left unmatched. The CDR3 DNA reads TGTGCCAGCAGCCTCGAGAAACAGGGGATTAAGACCCAGTACTTC. It translates to CASSLEKQGIKTQYF.

This CDR3 is CASSGSSKQETQYF. CDR3 nucleotide sequence: TGTGCCAGCAGTGGGTCAAGCAAACAAGAGACCCAGTACTTC. The genes are TRBV2 and TRBJ2-5; no clear D. Trimming removed 4 bases at V and 2 bases at J, with 11 bases between. This CDR3 region has 14 residues. Germline lookup yields CDR1 SNHLY and CDR2 FYNNEI.

The genes are TRBV9 and TRBJ2-7, with D unclear. There are 13 residues in the CDR3. Per the germline V gene, CDR1 is SGDLS and CDR2 is YYNGEE. V lost 7 bases and J 3 bases, leaving 14 bases between the germline ends. The CDR3 loop reads CASCPPAHYEQYV. CDR3 DNA: TGTGCCAGCTGTCCCCCAGCCCACTACGAGCAGTACGTC.

The chain employs TRBV29-1 and TRBJ2-6; D not certain. V shed 4 bases and J shed 0 bases, with 7 bases lying between them. Germline values: CDR1 SQVTM, CDR2 ANQGSEA. This CDR3 spans 14 amino acids. CDR3 loop: CSVAHGSGANVLTF. Written as DNA, the CDR3 is TGCAGCGTTGCACATGGCTCTGGGGCCAACGTCCTGACTTTC. Supplemented by reference TRBV29-1 and TRBJ2-6, the full variable domain reads SAVISQKPSRDICQRGTSLTIQCQVDSQVTMMFWYRQQPGQSLTLIATANQGSEATYESGFVIDKFPISRPNLTFSTLTVSNMSPEDSSIYLCSVAHGSGANVLTFGAGSRLTVL.